These 21 T cell receptor beta chains were sequenced from one sample in a study of T cell responses to AZD1222 COVID-19 vaccine. The assay was immunoSEQ multiplex PCR, and TCRdb's table has in-frame clones only and misses some. Of approximately 150,000 clones listed, around 92% are singletons. The sample consisted of peripheral blood, taken on day 0 of AZD1222 vaccination. These receptors were obtained from an adult in good health.

This chain joins TRBV19 and TRBJ2-1, with 9 positions matching TRBD2. Germline values: CDR1 LNHDA, CDR2 SQIVND (reference sequence). The CDR3 is 16 residues long. V was clipped by 7 bases and J by 4 bases; unmatched bases: 11. This CDR3 reads CASIPTSGLRYNEQFF. DNA for the CDR3: TGTGCCAGTATCCCAACTAGCGGGCTCCGGTACAATGAGCAGTTCTTC. The whole variable domain, filled in from reference TRBV19 and TRBJ2-1, reads DGGITQSPKYLFRKEGQNVTLSCEQNLNHDAMYWYRQDPGQGLRLIYYSQIVNDFQKGDIAEGYSVSREKKESFPLTVTSAQKNPTAFYLCASIPTSGLRYNEQFFGPGTRLTVL.

This chain connects TRBV29-1 to TRBJ2-7, with 10 bases aligning to TRBD1. Trimming took 6 bases from V and 6 from J; bases not matched to a gene: 5. The germline V gene encodes CDR1 SQVTM and CDR2 ANQGSEA. The CDR3 totals 12 residues. The CDR3 DNA reads TGCAGCGTCGTGGACAGGGGGGCCGAGCAGTACTTC. It yields the protein CSVVDRGAEQYF.

The chain employs TRBV4-3 and TRBJ2-7; the D gene is possibly TRBD2 (5 bases). From germline, CDR1 is LGHNA and CDR2 YSLEER. The CDR3 spans 16 residues. Trimming cost V 0 bases and J 2 bases, with 14 bases left between them. In DNA form, the CDR3 reads TGCGCCAGCAGCCAAGATGAGAGGGCTACTGCCTACGAGCAGTACTTC. Its protein product is CASSQDERATAYEQYF.

The chain is built from TRBV6-5 and TRBJ1-6; 7 bases match TRBD1. Per germline, CDR1 MNHEY and CDR2 SVGAGI. J lost 5 bases, V lost 4 bases, and 5 bases had no gene match. The CDR3 has 15 amino acids. CDR3 region: CASSSTTGNNSPLHF. Here the CDR3 DNA reads TGTGCCAGCAGTTCGACGACAGGGAATAATTCACCCCTCCACTTT.

J is TRBJ2-3 and V is TRBV10-3; 10 bases line up with TRBD2. Germline CDR1 is ENHRY and CDR2 is SYGVKD. Trimming took 3 bases from V and 2 from J; bases not matched to a gene: 11. The CDR3 length is 18 residues. In DNA, the CDR3 is TGTGCCATCAGTGAACTAGCCCCAGCGGGAGGGCACACAGATACGCAGTATTTT. This sequence encodes CAISELAPAGGHTDTQYF.

This clone was seen only a few times. The chain employs TRBV4-1 and TRBJ2-1, with a weak D call TRBD2 (6 bases). CDR1 is MGHRA, CDR2 YSYEKL, per germline. The V end lost 1 base, the J end lost 4 bases, and 14 bases lay between the germline ends. The CDR3 is made up of 16 amino acids. Written as DNA, the CDR3 is TGCGCCAGCAGCCAAGTAGCGGTTCTATCATACAATGAGCAGTTCTTC. Amino acid sequence: CASSQVAVLSYNEQFF.

V and J are TRBV6-5 and TRBJ2-7; D unresolved. CDR3 length equals 11 residues. V was clipped by 3 bases and J by 9 bases, with 9 bases between them. CDR1 and CDR2 from the germline V gene are MNHEY and SVGAGI. CDR3 in amino acids: CASSYGVAQYF. The CDR3 coding sequence is TGTGCCAGCAGTTATGGAGTCGCGCAGTACTTC.

V gene TRBV28 combines with J gene TRBJ1-2, with a weak D call TRBD1 (6 bases). V was pared by 7 bases and J by 5 bases, with 17 bases between. Germline V lookup: CDR1 MDHEN, CDR2 SYDVKM. The CDR3 runs 14 residues. The CDR3 DNA sequence: TGTGCCAGCAATCCGGGACAAAAAAGTTATGGCTACACCTTC. Translating it yields CASNPGQKSYGYTF.

The rearrangement links TRBV27 to TRBJ2-7; 9 bases line up with TRBD2. There are 15 residues in the CDR3. Germline CDR1 is MNHEY and CDR2 is SMNVEV (reference sequence). Trimming removed 2 bases from V and 3 bases from J; junction bases left unmatched: 5. The CDR3 region is CASSLKLAGVYEQYF. CDR3 coding DNA: TGTGCCAGCAGTTTAAAGTTAGCGGGGGTCTACGAGCAGTACTTC.

The chain employs TRBV4-2 and TRBJ2-1; 11 bases agree with TRBD1. This CDR3 is 17 amino acids long. After removal of 1 base from V and 4 bases from J, the junction contained 6 bases not matched to a gene. Germline V gene data show CDR1 as LGHNA and CDR2 as YNFKEQ. Here the CDR3 reads CASSQAVGQGGYNEQFF. Written as DNA, the CDR3 is TGTGCCAGCAGCCAAGCCGTGGGACAGGGGGGGTACAATGAGCAGTTCTTC.

The V and J genes are TRBV6-5 and TRBJ1-4; D gene uncertain. This CDR3 contains 14 residues. Germline V gene data show CDR1 as MNHEY and CDR2 as SVGAGI. Trimming removed 0 bases from V and 8 bases from J, with 10 bases in between. The CDR3 sequence is CASSYSRGLEKLFF. The CDR3 bases are TGTGCCAGCAGTTACTCGAGAGGGTTGGAAAAACTGTTTTTT.

The chain employs TRBV5-4 and TRBJ1-3; D possibly corresponds to TRBD1 (6 bases). V lost 0 bases and J lost 3, with 10 bases in between. Germline CDR1 SGHNT, CDR2 YYREEE (reference sequence). The CDR3 has 15 residues. In nucleotides, the CDR3 is TGTGCCAGCAGCTTGGACGGCAGGGGTGGAAACACCATATATTTT. Its translation: CASSLDGRGGNTIYF.

The chain couples TRBV4-1 to TRBJ2-1; D possibly matches TRBD1 or TRBD2 (5 bases each). Trimming took 5 bases from V and 5 from J, leaving 16 bases between them. The CDR3 is 15 residues long. The germline CDR1 and CDR2 sequences are MGHRA and YSYEKL. CDR3 sequence: CASSDAGAGDNEQFF. The CDR3 DNA is TGCGCCAGCAGCGACGCCGGGGCTGGGGACAATGAGCAGTTCTTC.

This chain joins TRBV7-9 and TRBJ2-1, with 9 nucleotides matching TRBD1. V was pared by 3 bases and J by 6 bases, with 6 bases of the junction left unmatched. The CDR3 covers 15 residues. The germline CDR1 and CDR2 sequences are SEHNR and FQNEAQ (reference sequence). This chain's CDR3 is CASSFTGGAINEQFF. For the CDR3, the DNA is TGTGCCAGCAGCTTCACAGGGGGCGCGATCAATGAGCAGTTCTTC.

The chain employs TRBV7-8 and TRBJ1-6; D possibly corresponds to TRBD1 (5 bases). Germline V CDR1 and CDR2: SGHVS, FQNEAQ. The CDR3 loop spans 16 amino acids. Between the trimmed V and J ends, which lost 6 bases and 5 bases, there was a span of 17 bases. DNA for the CDR3: TGTGCCAGCAGGAGACAGAGAGTGGCGGATAATTCACCCCTCCACTTT. Encoded protein: CASRRQRVADNSPLHF.

The rearrangement links TRBV5-1 to TRBJ2-5; maybe TRBD2 (5 bases). The CDR3 spans 14 residues. CDR1 is SGHRS and CDR2 is YFSETQ in the germline V gene. The germline V and J ends were trimmed by 2 bases and 5 bases, with 13 bases remaining between them. The CDR3 DNA reads TGCGCCAGCAGCTTTAGGGAGTCGGGGGAGACCCAGTACTTC. Translation: CASSFRESGETQYF.

The rearrangement joins TRBV7-9 to TRBJ1-2, with D maybe TRBD1 (5 bases). The V end was cut by 4 bases, the J end by 8 bases, with 23 bases between. This CDR3 is 16 amino acids long. The germline gives CDR1 SEHNR, CDR2 FQNEAQ (reference sequence). In DNA form, the CDR3 reads TGTGCCAGCAGCTCCCTAGGGGCCCCAAGTGAAGGCGGCTACACCTTC. Its translation: CASSSLGAPSEGGYTF. Based on the CDR3 plus reference TRBV7-9 and TRBJ1-2, the full variable domain is DTGVSQNPRHKITKRGQNVTFRCDPISEHNRLYWYRQTLGQGPEFLTYFQNEAQLEKSRLLSDRFSAERPKGSFSTLEIQRTEQGDSAMYLCASSSLGAPSEGGYTFGSGTRLTVV.

The genes are TRBV4-1 and TRBJ2-3, with a tentative D call TRBD1 (5 bases). CDR3 size: 11 residues. Looked up from germline, CDR1 is MGHRA and CDR2 is YSYEKL. V dropped 6 bases and J dropped 5 bases, with 6 bases sitting between them. CDR3 DNA: TGCGCCAGCAGTAGGGGAGATACGCAGTATTTT. It encodes CASSRGDTQYF.

The chain joins TRBV30 to TRBJ1-6; perhaps TRBD1 as D (6 bases). Germline lookup yields CDR1 GTSNPN and CDR2 SVGIG (reference sequence). With 3 bases removed from V and 7 bases from J, the gap between germline ends came to 16 bases. The CDR3 runs to 15 residues. In nucleotides, the CDR3 is TGTGCCTGGAGCCCGACGGCAGGGGCCAATTCACCCCTCCACTTT. This sequence encodes CAWSPTAGANSPLHF. The variable domain in full, completed from reference TRBV30 and TRBJ1-6, reads SQTIHQWPATLVQPVGSPLSLECTVEGTSNPNLYWYRQAAGRGLQLLFYSVGIGQISSEVPQNLSASRPQDRQFILSSKKLLLSDSGFYLCAWSPTAGANSPLHFGNGTRLTVT.

The count of this clone is one. This rearrangement joins TRBV28 to TRBJ1-1; 9 bases align to TRBD1. V lost 6 bases to trimming and J lost 6 bases; unmatched junction nucleotides: 17. This CDR3 region has 17 residues. Germline CDR1 and CDR2: MDHEN and SYDVKM. CDR3 sequence (DNA): TGTGCCAGCAGCCCTTCTCCGGGGACAGGGAGGCTTGCTGAAGCTTTCTTT. Protein sequence: CASSPSPGTGRLAEAFF.

The chain recombines TRBV3-1 (or the pseudogene TRBV3-2) with TRBJ1-2; D is uncertain. CDR1 LGHDT and CDR2 YNNKEL come from the germline V gene (reference sequence). This CDR3 comprises 15 residues. V gave up 1 base and J gave up 8 bases, with 17 bases separating them. This CDR3 is CASSQGDPDTTGYTF. The CDR3 coding sequence is TGTGCCAGCAGCCAAGGAGACCCCGACACGACGGGCTACACCTTC.